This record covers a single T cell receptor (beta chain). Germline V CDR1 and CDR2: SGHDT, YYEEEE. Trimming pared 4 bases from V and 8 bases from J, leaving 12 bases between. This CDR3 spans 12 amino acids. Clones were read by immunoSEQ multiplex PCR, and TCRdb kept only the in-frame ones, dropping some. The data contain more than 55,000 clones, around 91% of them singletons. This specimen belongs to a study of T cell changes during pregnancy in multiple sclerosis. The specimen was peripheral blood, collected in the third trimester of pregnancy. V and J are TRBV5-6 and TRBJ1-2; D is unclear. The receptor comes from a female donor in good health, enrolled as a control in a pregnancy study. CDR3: CASSAEWRGYTF. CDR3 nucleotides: TGTGCCAGCAGCGCAGAATGGCGGGGCTACACCTTC.